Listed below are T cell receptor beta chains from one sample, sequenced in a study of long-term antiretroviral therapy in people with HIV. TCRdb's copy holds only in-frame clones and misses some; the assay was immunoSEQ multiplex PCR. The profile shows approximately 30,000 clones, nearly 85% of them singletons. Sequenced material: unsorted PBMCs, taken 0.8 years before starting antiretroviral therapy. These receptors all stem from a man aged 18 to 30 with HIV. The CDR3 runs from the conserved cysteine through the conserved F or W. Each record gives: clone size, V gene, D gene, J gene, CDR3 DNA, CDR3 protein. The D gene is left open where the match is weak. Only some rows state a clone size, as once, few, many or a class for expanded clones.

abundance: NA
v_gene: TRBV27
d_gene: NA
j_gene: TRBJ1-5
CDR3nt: TGTGCCAGCAGTTTAAAGGTAAATCAGCCCCAGCATTTT
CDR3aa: CASSLKVNQPQHF

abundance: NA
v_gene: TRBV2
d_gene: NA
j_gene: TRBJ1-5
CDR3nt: TGTGCCAGCAGTGAGATTGGGGTTATTTCGAGCAATCAGCCCCAGCATTTT
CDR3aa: CASSEIGVISSNQPQHF

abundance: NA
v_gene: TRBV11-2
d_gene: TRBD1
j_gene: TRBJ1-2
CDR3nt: TGTGCCAGCAGCTTAACAGGGGTTGAGAACTATGGCTACACCTTC
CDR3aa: CASSLTGVENYGYTF

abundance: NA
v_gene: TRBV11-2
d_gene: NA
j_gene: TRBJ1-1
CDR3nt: TGTGCCAGCAGCTTAACGGTGACGAACACTGAAGCTTTCTTT
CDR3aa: CASSLTVTNTEAFF

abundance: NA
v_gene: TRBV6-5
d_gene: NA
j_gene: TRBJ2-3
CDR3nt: TGTGCCAGCAGCCAAGGGGGGGGGCGGACGCAGTATTTT
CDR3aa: CASSQGGGRTQYF

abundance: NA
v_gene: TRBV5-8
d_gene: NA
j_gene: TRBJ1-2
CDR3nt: TGTGCCAGCAGCTTCCGGGTCCGAGCTAACTATGGCTACACCTTC
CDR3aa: CASSFRVRANYGYTF

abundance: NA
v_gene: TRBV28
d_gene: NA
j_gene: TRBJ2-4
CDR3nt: TGTGCCAGCAGTTTCCCCGGGACTTTAGCCAAAAACATTCAGTACTTC
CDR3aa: CASSFPGTLAKNIQYF

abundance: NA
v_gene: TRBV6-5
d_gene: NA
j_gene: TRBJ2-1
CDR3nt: TGTGCCAGCAGTTACTCGGGGGTTCGAGAGCAGTTCTTC
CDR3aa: CASSYSGVREQFF

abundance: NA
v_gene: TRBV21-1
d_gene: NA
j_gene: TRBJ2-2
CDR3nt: TGTGCCAGCGTGGACCGGGACAGGCTTGGCGGGGAGCTGTTTTTT
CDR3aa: CASVDRDRLGGELFF

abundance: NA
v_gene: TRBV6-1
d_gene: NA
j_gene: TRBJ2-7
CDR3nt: TGTGCCAGCAGTGAAGCCAGGGCCCCTTCCTACGAGCAGTACTTC
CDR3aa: CASSEARAPSYEQYF

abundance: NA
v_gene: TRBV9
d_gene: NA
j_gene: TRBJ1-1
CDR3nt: TGTGCCAGCAGCGGAAGCGGGGGACCTGAAGCTTTCTTT
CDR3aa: CASSGSGGPEAFF

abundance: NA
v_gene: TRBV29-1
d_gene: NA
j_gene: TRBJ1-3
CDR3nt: TGCAGCGCCAGGGACACGCTCTCTGGAAACACCATATATTTT
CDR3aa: CSARDTLSGNTIYF

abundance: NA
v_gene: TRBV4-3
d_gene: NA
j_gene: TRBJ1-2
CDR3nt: TGCGCCAGCGGGATACACGGACAGACTGGCTACACCTTC
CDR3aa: CASGIHGQTGYTF

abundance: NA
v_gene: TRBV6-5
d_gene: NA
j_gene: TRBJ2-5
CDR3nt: TGTGCCAGCCGGAGGAGCCCGTTGGAGACCCAGTACTTC
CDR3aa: CASRRSPLETQYF

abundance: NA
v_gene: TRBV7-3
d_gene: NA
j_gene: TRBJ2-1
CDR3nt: TGTGCCAGCAGCTTATCCGGCTCAACGCCTTCTAATGAGCAGTTCTTC
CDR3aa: CASSLSGSTPSNEQFF

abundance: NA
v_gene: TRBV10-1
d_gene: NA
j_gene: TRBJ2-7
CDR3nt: TGCGCCAGCCCCGAGTCTGGATCCTCCGCCTACGAGCAGTACTTC
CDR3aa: CASPESGSSAYEQYF

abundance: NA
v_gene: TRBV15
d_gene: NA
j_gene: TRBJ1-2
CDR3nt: TGTGCCACCAGCAGAGTGGCAGGGCATGGCTACACCTTC
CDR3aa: CATSRVAGHGYTF

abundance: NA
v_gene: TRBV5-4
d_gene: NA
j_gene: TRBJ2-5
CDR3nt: TGTGCCAGCAGCTTGGCGGGTCGGTCCCAAGAGACCCAGTACTTC
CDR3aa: CASSLAGRSQETQYF

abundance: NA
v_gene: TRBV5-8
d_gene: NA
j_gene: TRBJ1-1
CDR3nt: TGTGCCAGCAGCCCCGTCGGTCGGCATATTAACACTGAAGCTTTCTTT
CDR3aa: CASSPVGRHINTEAFF

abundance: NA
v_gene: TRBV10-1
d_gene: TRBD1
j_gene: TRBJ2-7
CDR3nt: TGCGCCAGCAGACCCGGGACAGGGGATGAGCAGTACTTC
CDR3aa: CASRPGTGDEQYF

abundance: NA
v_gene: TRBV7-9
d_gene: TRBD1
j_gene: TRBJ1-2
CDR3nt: TGTGCCAGCAGCTTCCGACAGGGCTATGGCTACACCTTC
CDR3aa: CASSFRQGYGYTF

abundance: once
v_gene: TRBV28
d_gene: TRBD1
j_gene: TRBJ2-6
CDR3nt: TGTGCCAGCAGTTCGACAGGGGCCATCTCTGGGGCCAACGTCCTGACTTTC
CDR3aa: CASSSTGAISGANVLTF

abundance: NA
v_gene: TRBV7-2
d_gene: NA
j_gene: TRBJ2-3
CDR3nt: TGTGCCAGCAGCTTAGGCGGTCCTAGCACAGATACGCAGTATTTT
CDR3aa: CASSLGGPSTDTQYF

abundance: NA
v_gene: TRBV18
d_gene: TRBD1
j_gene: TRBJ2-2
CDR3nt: TGTGCCAGCTCAGCACTCAGGGGGCCAAACACCGGGGAGCTGTTTTTT
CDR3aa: CASSALRGPNTGELFF

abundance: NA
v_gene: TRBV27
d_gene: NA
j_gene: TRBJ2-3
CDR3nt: TGTGCCAGCAGTCCCCGGGACGGATTCACAGATACGCAGTATTTT
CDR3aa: CASSPRDGFTDTQYF

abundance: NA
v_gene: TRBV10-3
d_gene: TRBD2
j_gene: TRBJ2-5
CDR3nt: TGTGCCATCAAGGCGGCGGGGGGGAAAGAGACCCAGTACTTC
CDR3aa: CAIKAAGGKETQYF

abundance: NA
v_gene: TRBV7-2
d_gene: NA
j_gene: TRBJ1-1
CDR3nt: TGTGCCAGCAGCAAGGGATTTCCCTTGAACACTGAAGCTTTCTTT
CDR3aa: CASSKGFPLNTEAFF

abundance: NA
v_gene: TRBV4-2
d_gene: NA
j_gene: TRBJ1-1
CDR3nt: TGTGCCAGCATGTTAGCAGAGGACACTGAAGCTTTCTTT
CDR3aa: CASMLAEDTEAFF

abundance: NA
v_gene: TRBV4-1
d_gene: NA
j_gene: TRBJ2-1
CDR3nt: TGCGCCAGCAGCCAAAACCGGGACGGGTTTTGGAGTGAGCAGTTCTTC
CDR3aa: CASSQNRDGFWSEQFF

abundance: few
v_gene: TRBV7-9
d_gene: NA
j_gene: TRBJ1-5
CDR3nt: TGTGCCAGCGGGGAGCAGCCCCAGCATTTT
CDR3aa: CASGEQPQHF

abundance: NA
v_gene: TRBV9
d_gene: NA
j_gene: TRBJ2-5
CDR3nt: TGTGCCAGCAGCGTAACCCCCAGCCCCCCGGGGGAAGAGACCCAGTACTTC
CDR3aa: CASSVTPSPPGEETQYF

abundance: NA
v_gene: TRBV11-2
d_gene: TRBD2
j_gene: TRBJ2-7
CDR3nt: TGTGCCAGCAGCTCCGGGACTAGCTTCCACGAGCAGTACTTC
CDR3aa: CASSSGTSFHEQYF

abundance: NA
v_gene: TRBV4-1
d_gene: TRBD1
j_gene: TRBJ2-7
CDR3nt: TGCGCCAGCAGCCAAGATCTAGCAGGGGGCTTCGACGAGCAGTACTTC
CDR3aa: CASSQDLAGGFDEQYF

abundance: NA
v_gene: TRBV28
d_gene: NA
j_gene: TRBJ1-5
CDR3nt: TGTGCCAGCAGTTTATATACGCCCGGACAGCCCCAGCATTTT
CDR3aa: CASSLYTPGQPQHF

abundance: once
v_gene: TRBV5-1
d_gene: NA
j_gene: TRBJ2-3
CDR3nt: TGCGCCAGCAGCTCGGGGAGCAGATCTAGCACAGATACGCAGTATTTT
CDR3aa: CASSSGSRSSTDTQYF

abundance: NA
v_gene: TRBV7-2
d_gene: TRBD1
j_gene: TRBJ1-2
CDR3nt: TGTGCCAGCAGCTTCACAGGGGAGGGCTATGGCTACACCTTC
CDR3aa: CASSFTGEGYGYTF

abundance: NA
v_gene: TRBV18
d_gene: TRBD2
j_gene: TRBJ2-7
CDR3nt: TGTGCCAGCTCACCAGCCCTAGCGGGGGGGCTTTACGAGCAGTACTTC
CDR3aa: CASSPALAGGLYEQYF